Following are 20 T cell receptor beta chains from one sample sequenced in a study of CD8+CD57+ T cells in acquired aplastic anemia. For CDR3 and TCR beta VDJ profiling, genomic DNA was the template used. TCRdb passed the reads through MiXCR, listing each CDR3 protein once. The sample gives about 190,000 distinct CDR3 sequences, just under 50% of which show up once; around a tenth is in the top ten. All patients picked for sequencing had shown, by flow cytometry, an expansion of CD8+CD57+ cells. Sequenced: sorted CD4+, CD8+, or CD8+CD57+ T cells (not recorded which) from PBMCs. The receptors were sampled from a human donor with aplastic anemia.

In the case of this clonotype: A junction boundary mismatches the germline segment, possibly from a read error. The chain combines TRBV7-2 with TRBJ1-1; D is ambiguous. Germline CDR1 reads SGHTA; CDR2 reads FQGNSA. There are 13 residues in the CDR3. In nucleotides, the CDR3 is TGCGCCAGCAGCTTCGACATCGGTACCGAAGCTTTCTTT. Amino acid sequence: CASSFDIGTEAFF.

This clonotype appeared a single time. This chain uses TRBV29-1 with TRBJ1-1; 8 bases map to TRBD1. V was pared by 5 bases and J by 2 bases, with 4 bases of the junction left unmatched. In germline, CDR1 is SQVTM, CDR2 ANQGSEA. The CDR3 extends over 13 amino acids. The chain's CDR3 is CSVSDRENTEAFF. DNA of the CDR3: TGCAGCGTTTCGGACAGGGAAAACACTGAAGCTTTCTTT.

This rearrangement joins TRBV12-3 or TRBV12-4 to TRBJ2-7, with 13 bases aligning to TRBD2. This CDR3 contains 16 residues. Unmatched junction bases numbered 3, after V lost 1 base and J lost 3 bases. CDR3 region: CASSLVGLAGSYEQYF. Here the CDR3 DNA reads TGTGCCAGCAGTTTAGTGGGACTAGCGGGGAGCTACGAGCAGTACTTC.

The rearrangement joins TRBV24-1 to TRBJ2-7, with TRBD1 as a possible D gene (6 bases). CDR1 is KGHDR and CDR2 is SFDVKD in the germline V gene. Trimming left V 5 bases short and J 6 bases short, with 13 bases between. This CDR3 is built from 13 residues. The CDR3 DNA reads TGTGCCACCAGTGTAGGAGCAGGGGTCGAGCAGTACTTC. Protein: CATSVGAGVEQYF.

This clonotype was detected many times. The chain combines TRBV20-1 with TRBJ1-5; 9 positions agree with TRBD1. The J segment lost 4 bases and the V segment lost 3 bases, leaving 19 bases of the junction unmatched. Germline-derived CDR1 and CDR2 are DFQATT and SNEGSKA (reference sequence). The CDR3 extends over 19 amino acids. The DNA of the CDR3 is TGCAGTGCTAGGGAGGGGACAGGGCCGGGGGCCGGGGGAAATCAGCCCCAGCATTTT. Protein sequence: CSAREGTGPGAGGNQPQHF.

The genes are TRBV20-1 and TRBJ1-2; D is undetermined. Germline V gene lookup returns CDR1 DFQATT and CDR2 SNEGSKA (reference sequence). V lost 2 bases and J 8 bases, leaving 15 bases between the germline ends. The CDR3 extends over 13 amino acids. The CDR3 loop reads CSARYSSGVGYTF. CDR3 sequence (DNA): TGCAGTGCTAGATATTCCAGCGGGGTAGGCTACACCTTC.

This clonotype appeared many times. J is TRBJ1-4 and V is TRBV19; 7 nucleotides agree with TRBD1. The CDR3 runs 14 residues. Unmatched junction bases numbered 5, after V lost 6 bases and J lost 4 bases. Germline V gene sequence: CDR1 LNHDA, CDR2 SQIVND (reference sequence). The CDR3 DNA is TGTGCCAGTAGGCGGACAGGCAATAATGAAAAACTGTTTTTT. Its translation is CASRRTGNNEKLFF.

Of note for this clonotype: At one of its ends the junction is not consistent with the germline gene, which may arise from a read error. The chain employs TRBV20-1 and TRBJ1-2; TRBD1 aligns across 7 bases. Germline CDR1 reads DFQATT; CDR2 reads SNEGSKA (reference sequence). The CDR3 is 14 amino acids. The CDR3 DNA reads as TGCAGTGTTAGAGGACAGGCCCTAAACTATGGCTACACCTTC. Its protein is CSVRGQALNYGYTF.

This chain joins TRBV19 and TRBJ2-7; D is tentatively TRBD1 or TRBD2 (5 bases each). Germline-derived CDR1 and CDR2 are LNHDA and SQIVND (reference sequence). The CDR3 is 14 residues long. Trimming left V 6 bases short and J 2 bases short, with 14 bases between. The CDR3 nucleotides read TGTGCCAGTAGATCCGGGACGGCGACCTACGAGCAGTACTTC. Encoded protein: CASRSGTATYEQYF.

The gene calls are TRBV3-1 and TRBJ1-1, with D maybe TRBD1 (6 bases). Looked up from germline, CDR1 is LGHDT and CDR2 is YNNKEL (reference sequence). V was clipped by 7 bases and J by 1 base, with 16 bases between them. This CDR3 is 15 amino acids long. CDR3 nucleotide sequence: TGTGCCAGCACCCGGTTCATACAGGGGAACACTGAAGCTTTCTTT. It translates to CASTRFIQGNTEAFF.

This clonotype has only a few counts. This chain links TRBV7-6 with TRBJ2-7; D is ambiguous. Looked up from germline, CDR1 is SGHVS and CDR2 is FNYEAQ. CDR3 size: 11 residues. The V end was cut by 1 base, the J end by 9 bases, with 7 bases between. The CDR3 region is CASSLETVQYF. The CDR3 DNA reads TGTGCCAGCAGCTTAGAAACGGTGCAGTACTTC.

The rearrangement uses TRBV19 and TRBJ1-1; 8 nucleotides align to TRBD1. V shed 0 bases and J 1 base; nucleotides not matched to a gene: 7. Germline values: CDR1 LNHDA, CDR2 SQIVND (reference sequence). CDR3 length: 17 residues. CDR3 in DNA: TGTGCCAGTAGTATAGATCAGGGGGCCCCTACGAACACTGAAGCTTTCTTT. Translation gives CASSIDQGAPTNTEAFF.

This chain uses TRBV6-5 with TRBJ2-7; 7 bases are shared with TRBD1. Germline CDR1 reads MNHEY; CDR2 reads SVGAGI. Trimming removed 1 base from V and 1 base from J; junction bases left unmatched: 7. This CDR3 is built from 16 residues. In DNA, the CDR3 is TGTGCCAGCAGTTACTGGGGCGACAGGGCTTCCTACGAGCAGTACTTC. Translating it yields CASSYWGDRASYEQYF.

This clonotype was found many times. The chain couples TRBV5-1 to TRBJ2-7; 12 bases match TRBD2. Germline V gives CDR1 SGHRS, CDR2 YFSETQ. The J segment lost 2 bases and the V segment lost 5 bases, leaving 8 bases of the junction unmatched. The CDR3 totals 16 residues. CDR3 sequence: CASSQASGRATYEQYF. Here the CDR3 DNA reads TGCGCCAGCAGTCAAGCTAGCGGGAGGGCTACCTACGAGCAGTACTTC.

The V call is TRBV19, the J call TRBJ2-5; TRBD1 aligns across 10 bases. J was trimmed by 5 bases and V by 5 bases; bases with no gene match: 5. The germline gives CDR1 LNHDA, CDR2 SQIVND (reference sequence). The CDR3 runs to 14 residues. The CDR3 DNA reads TGTGCCAGTAGTGAGACAGGGGGCGGTGAGACCCAGTACTTC. Its translation is CASSETGGGETQYF. Complete variable domain (other parts from reference TRBV19 and TRBJ2-5): DGGITQSPKYLFRKEGQNVTLSCEQNLNHDAMYWYRQDPGQGLRLIYYSQIVNDFQKGDIAEGYSVSREKKESFPLTVTSAQKNPTAFYLCASSETGGGETQYFGPGTRLLVL.

V usage is TRBV16 and J usage is TRBJ1-1; D unresolved. Germline V gene lookup returns CDR1 KGHSY and CDR2 FQNENV. CDR3 length: 15 amino acids. The V and J ends lost 2 bases and 1 base respectively, with 11 bases between them. CDR3 in DNA: TGTGCCAGCAGCCAACGTGGAGGGCGGAACACTGAAGCTTTCTTT. Translation gives CASSQRGGRNTEAFF.

This clonotype was recorded many times. The chain uses TRBV5-1 and TRBJ2-7; 7 positions match TRBD2. There are 14 residues in the CDR3. CDR1 is SGHRS and CDR2 is YFSETQ in the germline V gene. J was trimmed by 4 bases and V by 4 bases; bases with no gene match: 8. The CDR3, as DNA: TGCGCCAGCAGCCTCTATAGCGGGCCTTACGAGCAGTACTTC. It codes for CASSLYSGPYEQYF.

In its sample, this clonotype was seen many times. The V call is TRBV7-9, the J call TRBJ1-2; tentatively, D is TRBD1 (6 bases). Per the germline V gene, CDR1 is SEHNR and CDR2 is FQNEAQ (reference sequence). Trimming shortened V by 5 bases and J by 4 bases, and 17 bases separated the two germline ends. The CDR3 has 15 residues. As DNA, the CDR3 is TGTGCCAGCAGCCATTTTCAAGGACAGTCCTATGGCTACACCTTC. It specifies CASSHFQGQSYGYTF.

This rearrangement joins TRBV2 to TRBJ2-5; D may be TRBD1 or TRBD2 (5 bases each). Trimming took off 5 bases at V and 4 bases at J, with 14 bases between the two ends. CDR1 is SNHLY, CDR2 FYNNEI, per germline. The CDR3 spans 14 residues. DNA of the CDR3: TGTGCCAGCAGTAATTCCGGGACCCGAGAGACCCAGTACTTC. Translation: CASSNSGTRETQYF.

As regards this clonotype: At one end the junction does not follow the germline gene, possibly because of a read error. This CDR3 is CASSFRRRYEELFF. The CDR3 nucleotides read TGTGCCAGCAGTTTCCGGCGGAGGTATGAAGAACTGTTTTTT. J is TRBJ1-4 and V is TRBV12-3 or TRBV12-4; D call uncertain. The CDR3 has 14 residues.